The sequence of this T cell receptor (beta chain) was determined in a study of CD8+ T cells in alopecia areata. In alopecia areata patients, both lesional scalp punch biopsies and peripheral blood were collected. The researchers isolated CD4+ and CD8+ T cells from PBMCs by sorting. This CDR3 region has 12 residues. Trimming removed 6 bases from V and 5 bases from J, with 9 bases in between. Germline V CDR1 and CDR2: MDHEN, SYDVKM. The study's findings and limits: Higher clonality and more expanded CD8+ clones appeared in lesional than normal scalp. In scalp samples, resident alphabeta T cells of normal skin are also sequenced.

The table lists this clone with a few counts. The antigen is unknown. Sequencing templates came from extracted RNA that was reverse transcribed into cDNA. TCRdb keeps only in-frame clones here, not all; method: immunoSEQ multiplex PCR. The sample carries more than 95,000 clones, 45% to 50% recorded once. The chain is built from TRBV28 and TRBJ2-3; D uncertain. The receptor's source is a human donor with alopecia areata. Source material: NKG2D-low CD8+ T cells sorted from blood. CDR3 nucleotide sequence: TGTGCCAGCAGGGACGACGGAGATACGCAGTATTTT. This sequence encodes CASRDDGDTQYF.